What follows is one T cell receptor beta chain and its context. Its specificity is unknown. This CDR3 is built from 12 residues. V gave up 2 bases and J gave up 6 bases, with 11 bases separating them. Germline lookup yields CDR1 GTSNPN and CDR2 SVGIG (reference sequence). The data derive from a study of cytomegalovirus exposure and HLA in healthy donors. Study conclusions and caveats: Three chains tied to CMV proved CMV antigen-specific in vitro. With later analysis, a missense DCLRE1C variant became linked to TCR beta V- and J-gene trimming.

Donors had nominal health at sampling but likely had unrecorded immune exposures. 60 Vbeta and 13 Jbeta primers were used in PCR. TCRdb's table, derived via immunoSEQ multiplex PCR, lists solely in-frame clones and lacks some. Of some 110,000 clones in the sample, over 80% were seen once. Sequencing was done on a sample of PBMCs. The gene calls are TRBV30 and TRBJ2-7; TRBD2 might be the D (6 bases). The TCR originated in a man aged 30 to 39 in good health and CMV-seronegative. Here the CDR3 DNA reads TGTGCCTGGAGTCAAGCGGGTCCCGAGCAGTACTTC. It is translated as CAWSQAGPEQYF.